Here is one TCR beta chain with its context. The antigen remains undetermined. TCRbeta libraries averaged around 38,000 productive templates per sample. Here immunoSEQ multiplex PCR was the method, and the copy in TCRdb shows in-frame clones only, minus some. The sample has about 16,000 clones, 70% to 90% seen once; the top ten hold roughly 9%. This sample was included in a study of STAT3 mutations in large granular lymphocyte leukemia. Whole-study context: More than half of T-LGLL patients received immunosuppressive therapy.

Study-level results: All newly emerging clones after therapy were STAT3 wild type. Every T-LGLL patient had at least one immunodominant TCRbeta clonotype. In some patients, a small highly pathogenic clone possibly went undetected.

The sample taken for sequencing was peripheral blood mononuclear cells. The receptor comes from a man in his forties or fifties with T-cell large granular lymphocyte leukemia. Some clones in this sample may be carry-over from other donors' samples.

The CDR3 is CASSDSRDPARREQFF. CDR3 in DNA: TGTGCCAGCAGTGATTCCCGGGACCCCGCCCGGCGGGAGCAGTTCTTC. The rearrangement joins TRBV6-1 to TRBJ2-1; perhaps D is TRBD1 or TRBD2 (5 bases each). Germline CDR1 MNHNS, CDR2 SASEGT. The CDR3 is made up of 16 amino acids. Trimming left V 3 bases short and J 10 bases short, with 22 bases between.